This record concerns one T cell receptor (beta chain) sequence. The record originates from a study of T cell responses to AZD1222 COVID-19 vaccine. The repertoire was sequenced with immunoSEQ multiplex PCR; TCRdb's copy has only in-frame clones and lacks some. The sample's table shows over 120,000 clones. From germline, CDR1 is KGHSH and CDR2 LQKENI. This CDR3 is 14 amino acids long. J lost 2 bases, V lost 6 bases, and 3 bases had no gene match. The sequenced material came from peripheral blood. The TCR comes from an adult in good health. This sequence joins TRBV18 and TRBJ2-7; 11 positions match TRBD1. CDR3 in DNA: TGTGCCAGCTCGGACAGGGGGCTCACCTACGAGCAGTACTTC. It encodes CASSDRGLTYEQYF.